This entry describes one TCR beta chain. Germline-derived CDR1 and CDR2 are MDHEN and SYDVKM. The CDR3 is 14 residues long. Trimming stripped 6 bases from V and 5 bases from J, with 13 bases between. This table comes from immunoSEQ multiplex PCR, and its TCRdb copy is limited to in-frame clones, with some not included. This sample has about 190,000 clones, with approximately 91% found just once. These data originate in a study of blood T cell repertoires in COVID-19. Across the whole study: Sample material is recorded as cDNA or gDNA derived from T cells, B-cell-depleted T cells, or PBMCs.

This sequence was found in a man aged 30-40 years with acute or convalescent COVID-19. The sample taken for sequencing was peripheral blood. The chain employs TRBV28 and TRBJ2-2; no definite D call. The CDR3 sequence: CASRLSLSTGELFF. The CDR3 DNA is TGTGCCAGCAGGCTATCGTTAAGTACCGGGGAGCTGTTTTTT.